This T cell receptor (beta chain) was sequenced for a study of blood T cell repertoires in COVID-19. Study-level information: Acute and convalescent COVID-19 specimens originated in the United States, Italy and Spain. Sample material is recorded as cDNA or gDNA derived from T cells, B-cell-depleted T cells, or PBMCs.

Germline CDR1 is SGHKS and CDR2 is YYEKEE (reference sequence). The CDR3 length is 12 residues. V lost 5 bases to trimming and J lost 3 bases, with 9 bases between them. Original methodology: The assay estimated nucleated cells by amplifying reference gene primers. Measured with immunoSEQ multiplex PCR; TCRdb has only the in-frame clones, and not every one. V, J and clone size reflect that table, while D and trimming were determined from the DNA. The sample has fewer than 350,000 clones; 80% to 95% are singletons. The specimen sequenced was PBMCs or T cells enriched from blood (not recorded which). The sequence came from a man aged 40-49 years who had been exposed to COVID-19. The rearrangement links TRBV5-5 to TRBJ2-7; D unclear. The CDR3 region has the DNA TGTGCCAGCAGGGGTTACAGCTACGAGCAGTACTTC. Its protein product is CASRGYSYEQYF.